The clone carrying this TCR beta chain was detected a few times. The antigen remains undetermined. This record belongs to a study of CD8 T cells in ankylosing spondylitis. Study-wide results and limits: What appeared characteristic of ankylosing spondylitis blood was a TCR beta motif of several highly homologous variants. CD8+ by phenotype, disease-linked clones were relatively rare in peripheral blood.

The authors made TCR beta libraries by quantitative 5'-RACE with molecular barcodes. TCRdb re-derived calls from the 5' RACE reads in MiXCR, one entry per CDR3 protein. This table has 380,000 or so distinct CDR3 sequences, 20% appearing once. Trimming stripped 3 bases from V and 0 bases from J, with 8 bases between. This CDR3 comprises 14 residues. Germline V gives CDR1 MGHRA, CDR2 YSYEKL. The sequenced material came from blood, either unsorted or a sorted T cell fraction (not recorded which). This sequence originates from a male donor with ankylosing spondylitis or in good health (not recorded which). The chain has TRBV4-1 and TRBJ1-1; D is undetermined. Written as DNA, the CDR3 is TGCGCCAGCAGCCAGGGAATTTTGAACACTGAAGCTTTCTTT. Amino acids: CASSQGILNTEAFF.